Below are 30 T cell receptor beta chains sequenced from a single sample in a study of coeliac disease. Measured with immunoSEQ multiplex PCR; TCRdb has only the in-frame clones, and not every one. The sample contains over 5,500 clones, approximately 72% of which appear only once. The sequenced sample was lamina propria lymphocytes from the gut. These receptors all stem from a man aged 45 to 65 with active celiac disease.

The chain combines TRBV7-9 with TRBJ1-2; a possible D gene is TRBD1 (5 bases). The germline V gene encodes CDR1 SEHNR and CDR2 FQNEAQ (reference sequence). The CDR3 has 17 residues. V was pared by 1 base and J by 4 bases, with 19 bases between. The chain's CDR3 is CASSLEGTGVPFYGYTF. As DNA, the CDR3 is TGTGCCAGCAGCTTAGAGGGGACGGGGGTGCCTTTCTATGGCTACACCTTC.

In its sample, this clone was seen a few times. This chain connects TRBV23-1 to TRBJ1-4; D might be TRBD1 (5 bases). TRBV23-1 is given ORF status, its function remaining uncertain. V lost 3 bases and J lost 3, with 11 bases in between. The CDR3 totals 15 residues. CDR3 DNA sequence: TGCGCCAGCAGTCAGTCAGGGAGGGCTAATGAAAAACTGTTTTTT. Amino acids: CASSQSGRANEKLFF.

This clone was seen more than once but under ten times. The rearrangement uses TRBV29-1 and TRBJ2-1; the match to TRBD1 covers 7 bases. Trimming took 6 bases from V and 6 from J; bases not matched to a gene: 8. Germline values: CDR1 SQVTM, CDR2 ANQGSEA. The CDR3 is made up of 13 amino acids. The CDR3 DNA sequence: TGCAGCGTCTTCGACAGGGTAGGCAATGAGCAGTTCTTC. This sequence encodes CSVFDRVGNEQFF.

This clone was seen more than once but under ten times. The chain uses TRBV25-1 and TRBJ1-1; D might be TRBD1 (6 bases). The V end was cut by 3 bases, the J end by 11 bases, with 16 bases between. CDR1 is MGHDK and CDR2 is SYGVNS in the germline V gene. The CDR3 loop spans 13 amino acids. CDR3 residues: CASSDYQQGTAFF. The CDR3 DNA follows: TGTGCCAGCAGTGATTACCAACAGGGAACGGCTTTCTTT.

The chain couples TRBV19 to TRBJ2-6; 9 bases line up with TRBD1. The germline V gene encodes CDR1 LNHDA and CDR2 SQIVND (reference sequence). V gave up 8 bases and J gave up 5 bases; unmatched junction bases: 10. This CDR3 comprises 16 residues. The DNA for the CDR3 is TGTGCCAGTGGACCGGGGACAGGGTTGAGGGCCAACGTCCTGACTTTC. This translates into CASGPGTGLRANVLTF. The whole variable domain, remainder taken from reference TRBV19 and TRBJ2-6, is DGGITQSPKYLFRKEGQNVTLSCEQNLNHDAMYWYRQDPGQGLRLIYYSQIVNDFQKGDIAEGYSVSREKKESFPLTVTSAQKNPTAFYLCASGPGTGLRANVLTFGAGSRLTVL.

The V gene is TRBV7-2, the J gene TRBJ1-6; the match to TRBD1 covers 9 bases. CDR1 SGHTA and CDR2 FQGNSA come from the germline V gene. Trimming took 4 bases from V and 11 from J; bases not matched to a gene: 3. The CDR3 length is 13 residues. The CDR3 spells CASSWGQGTPLHF. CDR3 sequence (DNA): TGTGCCAGCAGCTGGGGACAGGGAACACCCCTCCACTTT.

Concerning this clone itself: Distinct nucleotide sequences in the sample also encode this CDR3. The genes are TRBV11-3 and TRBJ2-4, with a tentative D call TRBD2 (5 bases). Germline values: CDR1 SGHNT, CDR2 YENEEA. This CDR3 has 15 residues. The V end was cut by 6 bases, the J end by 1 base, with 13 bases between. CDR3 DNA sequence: TGTGCCAGCAGAGACTACACCGCCGCCAAAAACATTCAGTACTTC. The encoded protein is CASRDYTAAKNIQYF.

CDR3: CASSSDGSSTDTQYF. The CDR3 DNA is TGTGCCAGCAGCTCCGACGGGAGTAGCACAGATACGCAGTATTTT. This sequence joins TRBV7-9 and TRBJ2-3; D is perhaps TRBD2 (6 bases). Per germline, CDR1 SEHNR and CDR2 FQNEAQ (reference sequence). Trimming took 4 bases from V and 0 from J, leaving 11 bases between them. The CDR3 runs 15 residues.

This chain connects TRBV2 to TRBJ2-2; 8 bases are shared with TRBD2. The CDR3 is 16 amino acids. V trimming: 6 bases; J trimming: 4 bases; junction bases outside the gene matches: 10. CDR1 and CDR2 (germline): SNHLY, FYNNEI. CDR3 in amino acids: CASRDSRLATTGELFF. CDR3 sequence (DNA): TGTGCCAGCAGAGACTCGCGACTAGCGACCACCGGGGAGCTGTTTTTT.

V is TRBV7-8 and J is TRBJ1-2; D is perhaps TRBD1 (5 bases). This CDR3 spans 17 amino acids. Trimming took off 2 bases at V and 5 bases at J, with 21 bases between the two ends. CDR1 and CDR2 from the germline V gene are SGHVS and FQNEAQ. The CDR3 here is CASSLSSRDLWGYGYTF. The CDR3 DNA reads TGTGCCAGCAGCTTAAGTTCCCGGGACTTGTGGGGGTATGGCTACACCTTC.

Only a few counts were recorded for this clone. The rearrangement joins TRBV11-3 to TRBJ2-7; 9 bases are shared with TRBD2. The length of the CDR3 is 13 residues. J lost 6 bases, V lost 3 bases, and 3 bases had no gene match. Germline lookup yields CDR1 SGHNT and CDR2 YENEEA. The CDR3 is CASSLGLAGEQYV. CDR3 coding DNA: TGTGCCAGCAGCTTGGGACTAGCCGGCGAGCAGTACGTC.

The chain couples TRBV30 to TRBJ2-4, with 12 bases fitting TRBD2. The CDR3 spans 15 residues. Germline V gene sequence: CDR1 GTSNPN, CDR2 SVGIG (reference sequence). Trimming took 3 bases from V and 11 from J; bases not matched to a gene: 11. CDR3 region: CAWSLAGGAGAVQYF. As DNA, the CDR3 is TGTGCCTGGAGCCTAGCGGGAGGGGCGGGGGCGGTTCAGTACTTC. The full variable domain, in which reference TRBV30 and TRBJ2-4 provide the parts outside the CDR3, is SQTIHQWPATLVQPVGSPLSLECTVEGTSNPNLYWYRQAAGRGLQLLFYSVGIGQISSEVPQNLSASRPQDRQFILSSKKLLLSDSGFYLCAWSLAGGAGAVQYFGAGTRLSVL.

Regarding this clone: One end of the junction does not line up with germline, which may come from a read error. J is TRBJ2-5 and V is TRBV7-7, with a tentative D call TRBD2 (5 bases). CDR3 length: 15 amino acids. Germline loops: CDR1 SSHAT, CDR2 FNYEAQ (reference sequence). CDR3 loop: CASSLARGSQETQYF. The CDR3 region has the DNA TGTGCTAGCAGCTTAGCTCGGGGATCTCAAGAGACCCAGTACTTC.

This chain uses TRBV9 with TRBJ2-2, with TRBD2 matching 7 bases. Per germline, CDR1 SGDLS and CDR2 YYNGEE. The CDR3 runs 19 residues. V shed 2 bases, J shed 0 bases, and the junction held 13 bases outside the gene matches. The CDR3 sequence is CASSVPEAQRGANTGELFF. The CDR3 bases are TGTGCCAGCAGCGTTCCCGAAGCCCAGCGGGGTGCGAACACCGGGGAGCTGTTTTTT.

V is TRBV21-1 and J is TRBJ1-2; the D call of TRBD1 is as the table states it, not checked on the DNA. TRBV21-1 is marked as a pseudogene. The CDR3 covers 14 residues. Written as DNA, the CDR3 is TGTGCCAGCAGCAAGGGGACACGGCAGTATGGCTACACCTTC. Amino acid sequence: CASSKGTRQYGYTF.

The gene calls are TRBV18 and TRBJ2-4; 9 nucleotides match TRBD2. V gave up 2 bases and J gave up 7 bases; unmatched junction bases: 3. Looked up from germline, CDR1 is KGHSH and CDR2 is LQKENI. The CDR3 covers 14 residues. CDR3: CASSPNAGGNIQYF. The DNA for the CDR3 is TGTGCCAGCTCACCAAACGCGGGAGGGAACATTCAGTACTTC.

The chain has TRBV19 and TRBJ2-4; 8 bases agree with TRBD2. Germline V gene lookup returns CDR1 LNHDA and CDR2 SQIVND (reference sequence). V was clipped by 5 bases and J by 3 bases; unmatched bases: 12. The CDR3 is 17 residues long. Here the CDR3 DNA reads TGTGCCAGTAGTTCGAGCGGGGGAAAAACTCACAAAAACATTCAGTACTTC. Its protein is CASSSSGGKTHKNIQYF.

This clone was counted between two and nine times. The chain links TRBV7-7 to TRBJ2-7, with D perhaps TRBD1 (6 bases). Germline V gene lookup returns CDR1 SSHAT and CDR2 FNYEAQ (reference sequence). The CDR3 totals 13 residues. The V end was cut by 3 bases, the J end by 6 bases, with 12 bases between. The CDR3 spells CASSFPSGVEQYV. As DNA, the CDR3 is TGTGCCAGCAGCTTCCCCTCAGGGGTCGAGCAGTACGTC.

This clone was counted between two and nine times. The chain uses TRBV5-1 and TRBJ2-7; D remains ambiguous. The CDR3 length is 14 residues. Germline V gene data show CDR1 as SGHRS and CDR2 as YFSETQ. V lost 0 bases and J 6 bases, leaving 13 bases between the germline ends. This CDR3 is CASSLDTVRGEQYV. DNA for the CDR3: TGCGCCAGCAGCTTGGACACGGTAAGAGGCGAGCAGTACGTC.

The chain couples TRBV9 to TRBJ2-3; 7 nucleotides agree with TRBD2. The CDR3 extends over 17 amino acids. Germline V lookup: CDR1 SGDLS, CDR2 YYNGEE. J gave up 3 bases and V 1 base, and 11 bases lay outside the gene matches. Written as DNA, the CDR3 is TGTGCCAGCAGCGTATTACCCAGCGGGGTCCGAACAGATACGCAGTATTTT. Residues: CASSVLPSGVRTDTQYF.

The CDR3 DNA reads as TGTGCCAGCAGCAAGGGGCATAGCACAGATACGCAGTATTTT. Translation gives CASSKGHSTDTQYF. The gene calls are TRBV11-2 and TRBJ2-3; D perhaps matches TRBD1 (5 bases). This CDR3 spans 14 amino acids. Germline V gene lookup returns CDR1 SGHAT and CDR2 FQNNGV. Trimming took 5 bases from V and 0 from J, leaving 9 bases between them.

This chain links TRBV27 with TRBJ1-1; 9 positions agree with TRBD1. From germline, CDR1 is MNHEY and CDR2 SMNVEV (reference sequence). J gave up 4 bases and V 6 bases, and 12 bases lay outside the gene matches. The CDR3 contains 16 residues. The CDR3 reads CASSQNPTGGTTEAFF. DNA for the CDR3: TGTGCCAGCAGCCAGAACCCGACAGGGGGGACCACTGAAGCTTTCTTT.

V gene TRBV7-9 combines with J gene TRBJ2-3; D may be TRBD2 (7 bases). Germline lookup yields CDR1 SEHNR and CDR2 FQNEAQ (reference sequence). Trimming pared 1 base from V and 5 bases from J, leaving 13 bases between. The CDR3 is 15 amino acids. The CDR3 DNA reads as TGTGCCAGCAGCTTAGACGGGGGGCGCGAAGATACGCAGTATTTT. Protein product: CASSLDGGREDTQYF.

Here the CDR3 DNA reads TGCGCCAGCAGCCCCAACCCTAGCGACTCCTACAATGAGCAGTTCTTC. Amino acid sequence: CASSPNPSDSYNEQFF. V gene TRBV5-1 combines with J gene TRBJ2-1; possible D gene TRBD2, 6 bases. This CDR3 has 16 amino acids. Germline V gene sequence: CDR1 SGHRS, CDR2 YFSETQ. Trimming removed 4 bases from V and 0 bases from J, with 14 bases in between.

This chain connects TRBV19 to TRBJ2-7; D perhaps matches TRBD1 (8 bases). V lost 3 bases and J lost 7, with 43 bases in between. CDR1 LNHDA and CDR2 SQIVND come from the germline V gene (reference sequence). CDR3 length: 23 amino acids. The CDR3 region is CASSIILGRGCAGEQGASMEQYV. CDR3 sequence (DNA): TGTGCCAGTAGTATCATCTTGGGAAGGGGATGTGCGGGGGAGCAGGGGGCTTCGATGGAGCAGTACGTC.

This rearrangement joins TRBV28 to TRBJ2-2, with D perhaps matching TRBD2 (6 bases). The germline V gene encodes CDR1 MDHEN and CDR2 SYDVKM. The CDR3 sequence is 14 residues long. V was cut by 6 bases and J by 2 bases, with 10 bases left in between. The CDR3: CASSLGTNTGELFF. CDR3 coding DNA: TGTGCCAGCAGCCTCGGGACTAACACCGGGGAGCTGTTTTTT.

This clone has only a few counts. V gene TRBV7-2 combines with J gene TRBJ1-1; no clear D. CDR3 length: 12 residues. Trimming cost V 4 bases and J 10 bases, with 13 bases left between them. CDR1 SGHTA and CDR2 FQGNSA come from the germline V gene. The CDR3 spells CASSSGGYGAFF. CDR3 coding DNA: TGTGCCAGCAGCTCCGGAGGCTACGGAGCTTTCTTT. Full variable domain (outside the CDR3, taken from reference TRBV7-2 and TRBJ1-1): GAGVSQSPSNKVTEKGKDVELRCDPISGHTALYWYRQSLGQGLEFLIYFQGNSAPDKSGLPSDRFSAERTGGSVSTLTIQRTQQEDSAVYLCASSSGGYGAFFGQGTRLTVV.

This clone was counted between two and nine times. The CDR3 sequence is CASSQRDRGDTEAFF. The CDR3 nucleotides are TGTGCCAGCAGCCAACGTGACAGGGGTGACACTGAAGCTTTCTTT. V is TRBV4-2 and J is TRBJ1-1; 8 bases line up with TRBD1. Trimming took 2 bases from V and 3 from J; bases not matched to a gene: 5. Germline V gives CDR1 LGHNA, CDR2 YNFKEQ. The CDR3 has 15 amino acids.

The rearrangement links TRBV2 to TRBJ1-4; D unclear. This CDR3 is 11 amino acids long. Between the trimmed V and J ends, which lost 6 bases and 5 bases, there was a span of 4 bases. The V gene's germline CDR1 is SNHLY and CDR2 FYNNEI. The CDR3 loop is CASSGNEKLFF. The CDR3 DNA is TGTGCCAGCAGCGGGAATGAAAAACTGTTTTTT.

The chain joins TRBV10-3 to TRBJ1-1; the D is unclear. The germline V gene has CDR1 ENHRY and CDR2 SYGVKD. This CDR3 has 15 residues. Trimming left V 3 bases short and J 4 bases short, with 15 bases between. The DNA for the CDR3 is TGTGCCATCAGTGATAGTTATCTCGGTGGCACTGAAGCTTTCTTT. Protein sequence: CAISDSYLGGTEAFF.